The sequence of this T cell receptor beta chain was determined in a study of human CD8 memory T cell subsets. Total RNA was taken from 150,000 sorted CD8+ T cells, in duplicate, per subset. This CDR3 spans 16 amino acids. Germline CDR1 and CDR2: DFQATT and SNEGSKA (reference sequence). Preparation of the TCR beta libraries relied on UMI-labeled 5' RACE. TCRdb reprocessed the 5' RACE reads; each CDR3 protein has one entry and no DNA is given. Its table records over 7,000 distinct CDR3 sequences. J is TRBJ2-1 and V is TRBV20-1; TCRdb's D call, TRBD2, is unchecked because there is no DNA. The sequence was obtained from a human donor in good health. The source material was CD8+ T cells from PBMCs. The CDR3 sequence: CSARDQAAGTYNEQFF.